This paragraph covers one T cell receptor (beta chain) sequence. This specimen comes from a study of control samples from healthy donors and cancer patients. Measured with immunoSEQ multiplex PCR; TCRdb has only the in-frame clones, and not every one. The sample contains about 61,000 clones, roughly 89% of which appear only once. This CDR3 is 15 amino acids long. Germline lookup yields CDR1 MNHNS and CDR2 SASEGT. The V gene lost 3 bases and the J gene lost 2 bases, with 14 bases spanning the gap. J is TRBJ2-7 and V is TRBV6-1, with no clear D. The clonotype comes from a man in his fifties or sixties with colorectal cancer. Source material: PBMCs. For the CDR3, the DNA is TGTGCCAGCAGTGACCCAGGTCCTGGGGCCTACGAGCAGTACTTC. Amino acid sequence: CASSDPGPGAYEQYF.